This T cell receptor beta chain was sequenced for a study of shared clonotypes between healthy human individuals. Study outcomes and limitations: The study drew on few donors, limiting represented genetic and exposure-history diversity.

A word on this clone: Its antigen is currently unknown.

The protocol was immunoSEQ multiplex PCR, while the TCRdb copy is restricted to in-frame clones and leaves out a portion. The sample includes around 2.1 million clones, approximately 94% of them seen just once. Germline-derived CDR1 and CDR2 are SGHAT and FQNNGV. CDR3 length equals 15 residues. V lost 5 bases and J lost 5, with 18 bases in between. The naive CD8 subset, CD45RO-negative cells positively selected for CCR7, excluded terminally differentiated effector memory CD45RA+ cells. The sample comprised naive CD8+ T cells from PBMCs. The TCR sequence derives from a man between 18 and 29 years old in good health. Some clones in this sample may be carry-over from other donors' samples. The rearrangement joins TRBV11-2 to TRBJ1-1, with D possibly matching TRBD1 (5 bases). The CDR3 protein is CASSNGVGGRTEAFF. The CDR3 nucleotides are TGTGCCAGCAGCAACGGGGTGGGGGGAAGGACTGAAGCTTTCTTT. The full variable domain, with the rest looked up from reference TRBV11-2 and TRBJ1-1, is EAGVAQSPRYKIIEKRQSVAFWCNPISGHATLYWYQQILGQGPKLLIQFQNNGVVDDSQLPKDRFSAERLKGVDSTLKIQPAKLEDSAVYLCASSNGVGGRTEAFFGQGTRLTVV.